A selection of T cell receptor beta chains follows, all from one sample in a study of blood T cell repertoires in COVID-19. Produced via immunoSEQ multiplex PCR; TCRdb's table is partial and in-frame only. The sample includes 65,000 to 95,000 clones, roughly 82% seen only once; the top ten take approximately 20%. The sequenced sample consisted of peripheral blood. The source of these receptors is a woman between 45 and 60 years old with acute or convalescent COVID-19. Both conserved end residues are part of each CDR3. A D gene is named only where the DNA matches it firmly.

d_gene: TRBD1; v_gene: TRBV7-9; j_gene: TRBJ2-7; CDR3aa: CASSPRYLRDRKIYEQYF
d_gene: NA; v_gene: TRBV6-5; j_gene: TRBJ2-3; CDR3aa: CASSYTVGSTDTQYF
d_gene: NA; v_gene: TRBV6-2/TRBV6-3; j_gene: TRBJ2-2; CDR3aa: CASSFPTDRWELFF
d_gene: NA; v_gene: TRBV9; j_gene: TRBJ1-2; CDR3aa: CASSPTGSSGYGYTF
d_gene: TRBD2; v_gene: TRBV5-5; j_gene: TRBJ2-7; CDR3aa: CASSSGLAGPYYEQYF
d_gene: NA; v_gene: TRBV7-9; j_gene: TRBJ1-3; CDR3aa: CASRFRGAGNTIYF
d_gene: NA; v_gene: TRBV10-1; j_gene: TRBJ1-3; CDR3aa: CASREPTGPPGNTIYF
d_gene: NA; v_gene: TRBV6-5; j_gene: TRBJ2-5; CDR3aa: CASLRGNQETQYF
d_gene: NA; v_gene: TRBV7-2; j_gene: TRBJ1-4; CDR3aa: CASSLVGGPPVAKLFF
d_gene: NA; v_gene: TRBV7-9; j_gene: TRBJ2-1; CDR3aa: CASSFSSDEQFF
d_gene: TRBD1; v_gene: TRBV28; j_gene: TRBJ1-6; CDR3aa: CASRTGGNSPLHF
d_gene: TRBD1; v_gene: TRBV7-9; j_gene: TRBJ1-5; CDR3aa: CASSFGTGAPQPQHF
d_gene: TRBD1; v_gene: TRBV7-9; j_gene: TRBJ1-1; CDR3aa: CAITGGNTEAFF
d_gene: NA; v_gene: TRBV6-2/TRBV6-3; j_gene: TRBJ2-6; CDR3aa: CASSKASGANVLTF
d_gene: NA; v_gene: TRBV6-5; j_gene: TRBJ1-1; CDR3aa: CASSWTVNTEAFF
d_gene: NA; v_gene: TRBV3-1/TRBV3-2; j_gene: TRBJ2-2; CDR3aa: CASSQGLDGRRAFKGTGELFF
d_gene: TRBD1; v_gene: TRBV10-3; j_gene: TRBJ2-5; CDR3aa: CAISAGGDRDFETQYF